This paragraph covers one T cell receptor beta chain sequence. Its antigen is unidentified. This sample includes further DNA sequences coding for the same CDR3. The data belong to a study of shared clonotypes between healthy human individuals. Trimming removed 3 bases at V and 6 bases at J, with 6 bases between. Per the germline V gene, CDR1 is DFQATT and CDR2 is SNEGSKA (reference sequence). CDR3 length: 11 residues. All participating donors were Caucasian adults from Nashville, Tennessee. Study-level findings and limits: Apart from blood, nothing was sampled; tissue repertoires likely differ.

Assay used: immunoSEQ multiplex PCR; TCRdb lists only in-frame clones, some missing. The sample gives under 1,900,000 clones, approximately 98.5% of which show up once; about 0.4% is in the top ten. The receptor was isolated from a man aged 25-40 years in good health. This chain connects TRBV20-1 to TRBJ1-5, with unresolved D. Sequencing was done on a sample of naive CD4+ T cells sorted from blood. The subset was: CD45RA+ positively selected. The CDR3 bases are TGCAGTGCTAGTGCCGGTCAGCCCCAGCATTTT. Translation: CSASAGQPQHF.